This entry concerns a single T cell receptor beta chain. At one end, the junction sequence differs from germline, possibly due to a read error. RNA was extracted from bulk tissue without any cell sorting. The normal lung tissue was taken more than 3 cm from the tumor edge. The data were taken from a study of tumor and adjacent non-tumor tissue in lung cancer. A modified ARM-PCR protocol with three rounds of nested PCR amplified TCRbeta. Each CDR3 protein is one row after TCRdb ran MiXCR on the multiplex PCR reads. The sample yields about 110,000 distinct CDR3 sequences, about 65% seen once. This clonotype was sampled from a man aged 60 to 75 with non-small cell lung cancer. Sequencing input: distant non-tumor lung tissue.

In DNA, the CDR3 is TGTGCCAGCAGTTACTCCACAGGGAGCACGGATACGCTGTATTTT. Encoded protein: CASSYSTGSTDTLYF. V usage is TRBV6-2 or TRBV6-3 and J usage is TRBJ2-3; possibly TRBD1 for D (6 bases). Germline V gene sequence: CDR1 MNHEY, CDR2 SVGEGT. This CDR3 spans 15 amino acids.